The present T cell receptor beta chain was sequenced within a study of PD-1 blockade in classical Hodgkin lymphoma. The overall study: Patients received nivolumab 3 mg/kg intravenously every 2 weeks. Study observations and caveats: Baseline diversity was lower in partial responders and progressors than complete responders. Newly diagnosed patients reportedly had lower baseline TCR diversity than healthy donors.

About this clone itself: No antigen is known for it.

TCRdb's table, derived via immunoSEQ multiplex PCR, lists solely in-frame clones and lacks some. The table includes approximately 15,000 clones, more than 75% detected once. Every patient experienced relapse after autologous stem cell transplantation, and brentuximab vedotin exposure varied. The sequence derives from a human donor with classical Hodgkin lymphoma. The sample in question was peripheral blood mononuclear cells (PBMCs), obtained at baseline.

The CDR3 spells CASSPMAGEQYF. Written as DNA, the CDR3 is TGTGCCAGCTCACCGATGGCGGGCGAGCAGTACTTC. The chain carries TRBV18 and TRBJ2-7, with D possibly being TRBD2 (5 bases). The ends were cut back, 3 bases at V and 6 bases at J, with 9 bases in the middle. CDR1 and CDR2 from the germline V gene are KGHSH and LQKENI. This CDR3 has 12 residues.